These T cell receptor beta chains were read from a single sample in a study of human T cells and chemical hapten exposure. From the RACE reads, TCRdb called clonotypes with MiXCR, one entry per CDR3 protein. The table has 90,000 to 110,000 distinct CDR3 sequences, 34% seen once. The source material was whole blood, sampled in connection with sensitization to the hapten diphenylcyclopropenone (DPC). All receptors derive from a man aged 40-49 years with alopecia areata. Some clones in this sample may be carry-over from other donors' samples. Both conserved end residues are part of each CDR3. The order of the fields is D gene, V gene, clone size, J gene, CDR3 protein, CDR3 DNA. The D gene is left open where the match is weak. Clone size appears in some rows only: once, few, many, or a class for an expanded clone.

d_gene: -; v_gene: TRBV4-3; abundance: once; j_gene: TRBJ2-3; CDR3aa: CASSRDWTFSTDTQYF; CDR3nt: TGCGCCAGCAGCCGGGACTGGACTTTTAGCACAGATACGCAGTATTTT
d_gene: -; v_gene: TRBV7-2; abundance: -; j_gene: TRBJ2-7; CDR3aa: CASSAWAASYEQYF; CDR3nt: TGTGCCAGCAGCGCCTGGGCTGCCTCCTACGAGCAGTACTTC
d_gene: TRBD1; v_gene: TRBV24-1; abundance: few; j_gene: TRBJ1-5; CDR3aa: CATSGRGQGGNQPQHF; CDR3nt: TGTGCCACCAGTGGCCGAGGACAGGGGGGAAATCAGCCCCAGCATTTT
d_gene: -; v_gene: TRBV6-9; abundance: -; j_gene: TRBJ2-1; CDR3aa: CASSTSEPARQYNEQFF; CDR3nt: TGTGCCAGCAGCACCTCAGAGCCGGCTAGACAATACAATGAGCAGTTCTTC
d_gene: -; v_gene: TRBV4-1; abundance: -; j_gene: TRBJ2-3; CDR3aa: CASSIRTAGADTQYF; CDR3nt: TGCGCCAGCAGCATACGGACAGCGGGCGCAGATACGCAGTATTTT
d_gene: TRBD2; v_gene: TRBV6-2/TRBV6-3; abundance: -; j_gene: TRBJ2-3; CDR3aa: CASSYRAGATDTQYF; CDR3nt: TGTGCCAGCAGTTACCGCGCGGGAGCGACAGATACGCAGTATTTT
d_gene: TRBD2; v_gene: TRBV27; abundance: -; j_gene: TRBJ2-2; CDR3aa: CASSFPSGSGFGELFF; CDR3nt: TGTGCCAGCAGTTTTCCTAGCGGGAGTGGGTTCGGGGAGCTGTTTTTT
d_gene: TRBD2; v_gene: TRBV7-2; abundance: -; j_gene: TRBJ2-1; CDR3aa: CASSLASGRMVEQFF; CDR3nt: TGTGCCAGCAGCTTAGCTAGCGGGAGGATGGTTGAGCAGTTCTTC
d_gene: TRBD1; v_gene: TRBV20-1; abundance: few; j_gene: TRBJ2-1; CDR3aa: CSARSQGALTSYNEQFF; CDR3nt: TGCAGTGCTAGATCACAGGGGGCCTTGACTTCCTACAATGAGCAGTTCTTC
d_gene: TRBD2; v_gene: TRBV12-3/TRBV12-4; abundance: few; j_gene: TRBJ2-1; CDR3aa: CASSLSAGGSYNEQFF; CDR3nt: TGTGCCAGCAGTTTGTCGGCGGGAGGCTCCTACAATGAGCAGTTCTTC
d_gene: -; v_gene: TRBV12-3/TRBV12-4; abundance: few; j_gene: TRBJ1-1; CDR3aa: CASSPWDGENTEAFF; CDR3nt: TGTGCCAGCAGTCCGTGGGACGGAGAGAACACTGAAGCTTTCTTT
d_gene: -; v_gene: TRBV10-3; abundance: -; j_gene: TRBJ1-3; CDR3aa: CAISVGDGNTIYF; CDR3nt: TGTGCCATCAGTGTAGGGGATGGAAACACCATATATTTT
d_gene: -; v_gene: TRBV7-2; abundance: few; j_gene: TRBJ1-5; CDR3aa: CASSFWGENQPQHF; CDR3nt: TGTGCCAGCAGCTTTTGGGGAGAGAATCAGCCCCAGCATTTT
d_gene: TRBD1; v_gene: TRBV10-2; abundance: few; j_gene: TRBJ1-1; CDR3aa: CASRESGGSGTEAFF; CDR3nt: TGCGCCAGCAGGGAGTCAGGGGGATCGGGTACTGAAGCTTTCTTT
d_gene: -; v_gene: TRBV28; abundance: -; j_gene: TRBJ1-2; CDR3aa: CASSPTRVVDYGYTF; CDR3nt: TGTGCCAGCAGTCCGACACGAGTTGTGGACTATGGCTACACCTTC
d_gene: TRBD2; v_gene: TRBV9; abundance: -; j_gene: TRBJ2-5; CDR3aa: CASSEGTSSQETQYF; CDR3nt: TGTGCCAGCAGCGAGGGGACTAGCTCCCAAGAGACCCAGTACTTC
d_gene: -; v_gene: TRBV9; abundance: -; j_gene: TRBJ2-7; CDR3aa: CASSARVVPYEQYF; CDR3nt: TGTGCCAGCAGCGCGCGGGTCGTCCCCTACGAGCAGTACTTC
d_gene: -; v_gene: TRBV10-2; abundance: -; j_gene: TRBJ1-3; CDR3aa: CASSESRWAGNTIYF; CDR3nt: TGCGCCAGCAGTGAGTCGAGGTGGGCTGGAAACACCATATATTTT
d_gene: TRBD2; v_gene: TRBV7-3; abundance: -; j_gene: TRBJ2-5; CDR3aa: CASSPRPGLAGVRETQYF; CDR3nt: TGTGCCAGCAGCCCAAGACCGGGACTAGCGGGAGTGCGAGAGACCCAGTACTTC
d_gene: TRBD1; v_gene: TRBV10-3; abundance: -; j_gene: TRBJ2-5; CDR3aa: CAISENTGEETQYF; CDR3nt: TGTGCCATCAGTGAGAACACAGGGGAAGAGACCCAGTACTTC
d_gene: -; v_gene: TRBV29-1; abundance: -; j_gene: TRBJ2-3; CDR3aa: CSVKRTDTQYF; CDR3nt: TGCAGCGTTAAGAGGACAGATACGCAGTATTTT
d_gene: -; v_gene: TRBV11-1; abundance: -; j_gene: TRBJ2-5; CDR3aa: CASSREISETQYF; CDR3nt: TGTGCCAGCAGCCGCGAGATAAGTGAGACCCAGTACTTC
d_gene: -; v_gene: TRBV30; abundance: few; j_gene: TRBJ2-1; CDR3aa: CAWKQSSYNEQFF; CDR3nt: TGTGCCTGGAAGCAGAGCTCCTACAATGAGCAGTTCTTC
d_gene: TRBD2; v_gene: TRBV6-5; abundance: many; j_gene: TRBJ2-2; CDR3aa: CASSLLAGVAGELFF; CDR3nt: TGTGCCAGCAGTCTACTAGCGGGAGTAGCCGGGGAGCTGTTTTTT
d_gene: TRBD1; v_gene: TRBV20-1; abundance: few; j_gene: TRBJ2-3; CDR3aa: CSATTRTGGFSDTQYF; CDR3nt: TGCAGTGCTACGACGCGGACAGGGGGCTTTTCAGATACGCAGTATTTT
d_gene: TRBD2; v_gene: TRBV28; abundance: few; j_gene: TRBJ2-3; CDR3aa: CASSPQYGLAGSTDTQYF; CDR3nt: TGTGCCAGCAGTCCTCAATACGGTCTAGCGGGGAGCACAGATACGCAGTATTTT
d_gene: TRBD2; v_gene: TRBV29-1; abundance: -; j_gene: TRBJ2-7; CDR3aa: CSVEGTSGSSYEQYF; CDR3nt: TGCAGCGTTGAGGGGACTAGCGGGAGCTCCTACGAGCAGTACTTC
d_gene: -; v_gene: TRBV7-2; abundance: -; j_gene: TRBJ2-4; CDR3aa: CASSLVASGRAIQYF; CDR3nt: TGTGCCAGCAGCTTAGTGGCCAGTGGGCGGGCCATTCAGTACTTC
d_gene: -; v_gene: TRBV20-1; abundance: few; j_gene: TRBJ2-4; CDR3aa: CSARDNSKNIQYF; CDR3nt: TGCAGTGCCCGGGACAACTCCAAAAACATTCAGTACTTC
d_gene: -; v_gene: TRBV10-3; abundance: -; j_gene: TRBJ2-1; CDR3aa: CAISLKGNEQFF; CDR3nt: TGTGCCATCAGTTTGAAGGGTAATGAGCAGTTCTTC
d_gene: TRBD2; v_gene: TRBV20-1; abundance: few; j_gene: TRBJ2-3; CDR3aa: CSAPDSGSTDTQYF; CDR3nt: TGCAGTGCCCCCGATAGCGGGAGTACAGATACGCAGTATTTT
d_gene: TRBD1; v_gene: TRBV29-1; abundance: -; j_gene: TRBJ2-1; CDR3aa: CSVEGHPGGRPLDEQFF; CDR3nt: TGCAGCGTTGAAGGCCACCCAGGGGGAAGGCCCCTCGATGAGCAGTTCTTC
d_gene: -; v_gene: TRBV20-1; abundance: -; j_gene: TRBJ2-3; CDR3aa: CSARSPTSTDTQYF; CDR3nt: TGCAGTGCTAGGTCACCAACTAGCACAGATACGCAGTATTTT
d_gene: -; v_gene: TRBV21-1; abundance: -; j_gene: TRBJ1-4; CDR3aa: CASSRGALGEKLFF; CDR3nt: TGTGCCAGCAGCAGGGGTGCCCTTGGGGAAAAACTGTTTTTT
d_gene: TRBD2; v_gene: TRBV20-1; abundance: -; j_gene: TRBJ2-3; CDR3aa: CSAAGGRLADSTDTQYF; CDR3nt: TGCAGTGCCGCCGGGGGGAGACTAGCGGACAGCACAGATACGCAGTATTTT
d_gene: TRBD2; v_gene: TRBV20-1; abundance: few; j_gene: TRBJ2-2; CDR3aa: CSASYPRGPSGTRGELFF; CDR3nt: TGCAGTGCTAGTTACCCCCGTGGGCCTAGCGGCACGCGCGGGGAGCTGTTTTTT
d_gene: TRBD1; v_gene: TRBV18; abundance: -; j_gene: TRBJ1-6; CDR3aa: CASSPGQGSPLHF; CDR3nt: TGTGCCAGCTCACCCGGACAGGGTTCACCCCTCCACTTT
d_gene: TRBD1; v_gene: TRBV7-3; abundance: few; j_gene: TRBJ2-7; CDR3aa: CASSLNGQGYEQYF; CDR3nt: TGTGCCAGCAGCTTGAATGGACAGGGCTACGAGCAGTACTTC
d_gene: TRBD2; v_gene: TRBV6-5; abundance: -; j_gene: TRBJ2-6; CDR3aa: CASSYSSSGRAGSGANVLTF; CDR3nt: TGTGCCAGCAGTTACTCGTCTAGCGGGAGGGCCGGCTCTGGGGCCAACGTCCTGACTTTC
d_gene: -; v_gene: TRBV7-6; abundance: -; j_gene: TRBJ2-2; CDR3aa: CASSLVAEYLAGELFF; CDR3nt: TGTGCCAGCAGCTTAGTTGCCGAGTACCTCGCCGGGGAGCTGTTTTTT
d_gene: TRBD2; v_gene: TRBV6-5; abundance: few; j_gene: TRBJ2-2; CDR3aa: CASRPTSGGNTGELFF; CDR3nt: TGTGCCAGCAGACCGACTAGCGGGGGAAACACCGGGGAGCTGTTTTTT
d_gene: TRBD2; v_gene: TRBV7-2; abundance: -; j_gene: TRBJ2-5; CDR3aa: CASSLVSGGSGGCQETQYF; CDR3nt: TGTGCCAGCAGCTTAGTTAGTGGAGGAAGCGGGGGCTGTCAAGAGACCCAGTACTTC
d_gene: TRBD2; v_gene: TRBV7-2; abundance: -; j_gene: TRBJ2-3; CDR3aa: CASSFKGHLSTSGRIGDTQYF; CDR3nt: TGTGCCAGCAGCTTCAAGGGGCACCTCTCGACTAGCGGGAGAATAGGAGATACGCAGTATTTT
d_gene: -; v_gene: TRBV27; abundance: -; j_gene: TRBJ2-5; CDR3aa: CASSLSLEYQETQYF; CDR3nt: TGTGCCAGCAGTTTATCTCTGGAGTACCAAGAGACCCAGTACTTC
d_gene: -; v_gene: TRBV4-3; abundance: -; j_gene: TRBJ2-5; CDR3aa: CASSQRPPQFGGETQYF; CDR3nt: TGCGCCAGCAGCCAACGACCACCTCAGTTTGGTGGGGAGACCCAGTACTTC
d_gene: TRBD1; v_gene: TRBV2; abundance: -; j_gene: TRBJ1-6; CDR3aa: CASRSGTGESPLHF; CDR3nt: TGTGCCAGCAGATCCGGGACAGGGGAATCACCCCTCCACTTT
d_gene: -; v_gene: TRBV4-1; abundance: few; j_gene: TRBJ2-6; CDR3aa: CASSPSGGSGANVLTF; CDR3nt: TGCGCCAGCAGCCCGAGTGGAGGGTCTGGGGCCAACGTCCTGACTTTC
d_gene: TRBD1; v_gene: TRBV10-3; abundance: -; j_gene: TRBJ1-6; CDR3aa: CAIGAFDRGNNSPLHF; CDR3nt: TGTGCCATCGGGGCCTTTGACAGGGGGAATAATTCACCCCTCCACTTT
d_gene: -; v_gene: TRBV24-1; abundance: many; j_gene: TRBJ2-2; CDR3aa: CATSDQGGANTGELFF; CDR3nt: TGTGCCACCAGTGATCAAGGCGGGGCCAACACCGGGGAGCTGTTTTTT
d_gene: TRBD1; v_gene: TRBV5-1; abundance: -; j_gene: TRBJ2-3; CDR3aa: CASSFLTGAAILGTDTQYF; CDR3nt: TGCGCCAGCAGCTTCTTGACAGGGGCCGCCATACTCGGGACAGATACGCAGTATTTT
d_gene: TRBD1; v_gene: TRBV12-3/TRBV12-4; abundance: -; j_gene: TRBJ2-5; CDR3aa: CASSPRTGGETQYF; CDR3nt: TGTGCCAGCAGTCCGCGGACAGGGGGTGAGACCCAGTACTTC
d_gene: -; v_gene: TRBV3-1; abundance: -; j_gene: TRBJ2-5; CDR3aa: CASSLERPQETQYF; CDR3nt: TGTGCCAGCAGCCTCGAGCGGCCCCAAGAGACCCAGTACTTC
d_gene: TRBD1; v_gene: TRBV11-2; abundance: -; j_gene: TRBJ1-2; CDR3aa: CASSSGTGGNYGYTF; CDR3nt: TGTGCCAGCAGCTCTGGGACAGGGGGCAACTATGGCTACACCTTC